This TCR beta chain was captured in a study of T cell responses to AZD1222 COVID-19 vaccine. Notes on the study in general: The study found vaccine-associated CD4 TCRs spanning spike, dominant at 160-218 and 743-854. Close to half of spike-specific TCRs reportedly recognize unmutated variant regions. Spike-specific TCR breadth and depth went up after people got two AZD1222 doses.

J was trimmed by 8 bases and V by 5 bases; bases with no gene match: 2. This CDR3 is 13 amino acids long. The data were produced by immunoSEQ multiplex PCR, yet TCRdb's version contains in-frame clones alone and is incomplete. This table holds about 110,000 clones, about 90% found once. Note on this clone: As yet, its antigen is unknown.

The chain carries TRBV12-3 or TRBV12-4 and TRBJ1-6, with TRBD1 identical over 8 bases. Sequenced here: peripheral blood, sampled on day 0 of AZD1222 vaccination. The TCR comes from an adult in good health. The CDR3 reads CASSLTGDSPLHF. The CDR3, as DNA: TGTGCCAGCAGTCTGACAGGGGATTCACCCCTCCACTTT.